These 14 T cell receptor beta chains originate from one sample sequenced in a study of cytomegalovirus exposure and HLA in healthy donors. The study ran its PCR with 60 Vbeta and 13 Jbeta primers. Sequenced by immunoSEQ multiplex PCR; TCRdb stores in-frame clones only, minus some. The sample carries 150,000 to 180,000 clones, over 70% recorded once. Specimen: PBMCs. The receptor set was obtained from a man in his thirties or forties in good health and CMV-seropositive.

V and J are TRBV5-6 and TRBJ1-2; tentatively, D is TRBD1 (5 bases). The CDR3 has 13 amino acids. Trimming left V 5 bases short and J 4 bases short, with 12 bases between. CDR1 SGHDT and CDR2 YYEEEE come from the germline V gene. CDR3 in amino acids: CASRTRGSYGYTF. In nucleotides, the CDR3 is TGTGCCAGCAGAACACGGGGGTCCTATGGCTACACCTTC.

J is TRBJ2-1 and V is TRBV29-1, with D maybe TRBD2 (6 bases). Trimming removed 7 bases at V and 10 bases at J, with 11 bases between. The germline V gene encodes CDR1 SQVTM and CDR2 ANQGSEA. The CDR3 extends over 10 amino acids. CDR3 bases: TGCAGCGGCCGGGACTCGGAGCAGTTCTTC. Translating gives CSGRDSEQFF.

CDR3 protein: CASSAPGTSGRPPGTDTQYF. CDR3 DNA: TGTGCCAGCAGCGCCCCCGGGACTAGCGGGAGGCCCCCCGGCACAGATACGCAGTATTTT. This chain uses TRBV7-6 with TRBJ2-3; 15 bases fit TRBD2. Germline CDR1 SGHVS, CDR2 FNYEAQ. The CDR3 has 20 residues. V was clipped by 5 bases and J by 1 base; unmatched bases: 13.

The chain employs TRBV27 and TRBJ2-1; 11 bases are a match to TRBD2. CDR1 and CDR2 (germline): MNHEY, SMNVEV (reference sequence). The trim removed 7 bases at V and 7 bases at J, leaving 12 bases unmatched. The CDR3 length is 16 residues. CDR3 sequence (DNA): TGTGCCAGCACCCATAGCGGGAGGGAGCCGGGGAATGAGCAGTTCTTC. The encoded protein is CASTHSGREPGNEQFF.

The V and J genes are TRBV7-9 and TRBJ1-5, with 7 bases that match TRBD1. V lost 4 bases and J lost 4; bases outside the gene matches: 13. Germline CDR1 reads SEHNR; CDR2 reads FQNEAQ (reference sequence). The CDR3 is 17 residues long. DNA of the CDR3: TGTGCCAGCAGCTCGTGGTTAGGGACAGAGGGGAATCAGCCCCAGCATTTT. Its protein is CASSSWLGTEGNQPQHF.

This chain joins TRBV19 and TRBJ1-4, with D tentatively TRBD1 (5 bases). V lost 3 bases and J 8 bases, leaving 13 bases between the germline ends. The CDR3 extends over 14 amino acids. Germline V lookup: CDR1 LNHDA, CDR2 SQIVND (reference sequence). The chain's CDR3 is CASSMGQGREKLFF. CDR3 in DNA: TGTGCCAGTAGTATGGGGCAGGGCCGCGAAAAACTGTTTTTT.

V gene TRBV4-2 combines with J gene TRBJ2-7; 7 positions match TRBD2. With V trimmed by 1 base and J by 1 base, 7 bases remained unmatched. The CDR3 sequence is 16 residues long. Germline V lookup: CDR1 LGHNA, CDR2 YNFKEQ. The CDR3 DNA reads as TGTGCCAGCAGCCAAGGGGCTAGCGGAGGTTCCTACGAGCAGTACTTC. Its translation is CASSQGASGGSYEQYF.

This sequence joins TRBV29-1 and TRBJ1-2; 9 bases are shared with TRBD1. In germline, CDR1 is SQVTM, CDR2 ANQGSEA. V gave up 6 bases and J gave up 8 bases; unmatched junction bases: 4. This CDR3 contains 11 residues. CDR3 DNA sequence: TGCAGCGTATACAGGGGGCAGGGCTACACCTTC. Amino acid sequence: CSVYRGQGYTF.

The chain uses TRBV18 and TRBJ2-3; TRBD1 aligns across 7 bases. V lost 4 bases to trimming and J lost 1 base; unmatched junction nucleotides: 17. CDR1 is KGHSH and CDR2 is LQKENI in the germline V gene. This CDR3 is 19 amino acids long. CDR3 protein: CASSRNQRLDRKGTDTQYF. The CDR3 DNA follows: TGTGCCAGCTCACGGAACCAACGGCTGGACAGGAAGGGCACAGATACGCAGTATTTT.

V is TRBV5-6 and J is TRBJ2-3; 8 positions agree with TRBD1. Unmatched junction bases numbered 8, after V lost 0 bases and J lost 5 bases. The CDR3 extends over 16 amino acids. Germline values: CDR1 SGHDT, CDR2 YYEEEE. CDR3 loop: CASSLVGRGHGDTQYF. The CDR3 region has the DNA TGTGCCAGCAGCTTGGTTGGCAGGGGGCATGGAGATACGCAGTATTTT.

The chain joins TRBV30 to TRBJ2-3; TRBD1 agrees at 9 bases. Germline CDR1 GTSNPN, CDR2 SVGIG (reference sequence). The CDR3 loop spans 15 amino acids. Trimming cost V 3 bases and J 7 bases; bases outside gene matches: 11. The CDR3 DNA sequence: TGTGCCTGGAGCCCCGGGACAGGGATGTCAAATACGCAGTATTTT. The encoded protein is CAWSPGTGMSNTQYF.

The rearrangement joins TRBV5-8 to TRBJ2-7, with TRBD1 matching 11 bases. Germline lookup yields CDR1 SGHTS and CDR2 YDEGEE. The CDR3 totals 15 residues. V shed 6 bases and J 9 bases; nucleotides not matched to a gene: 14. The CDR3: CASTIGGQGASGQYF. The CDR3 region has the DNA TGTGCCAGCACCATTGGAGGACAGGGGGCAAGCGGGCAGTACTTC. Complete variable domain (other parts from reference TRBV5-8 and TRBJ2-7): EAGVTQSPTHLIKTRGQQATLRCSPISGHTSVYWYQQALGLGLQFLLWYDEGEERNRGNFPPRFSGRQFPNYSSELNVNALELEDSALYLCASTIGGQGASGQYFGPGTRLTVT.

The CDR3 region has the DNA TGTGCCAGTCGGAACTTCCCAGGGACAGATACGCAGTATTTT. Protein product: CASRNFPGTDTQYF. The genes are TRBV7-9 and TRBJ2-3, with TRBD1 as a possible D gene (5 bases). The CDR3 loop spans 14 amino acids. The V end lost 9 bases, the J end lost 3 bases, and 16 bases lay between the germline ends. In germline, CDR1 is SEHNR, CDR2 FQNEAQ (reference sequence).

The rearrangement uses TRBV2 and TRBJ1-2; D remains ambiguous. The germline gives CDR1 SNHLY, CDR2 FYNNEI. The ends were cut back, 4 bases at V and 0 bases at J, with 9 bases in the middle. The length of the CDR3 is 14 residues. In DNA, the CDR3 is TGTGCCAGCAGTGCCCTACGAACTAACTATGGCTACACCTTC. Amino acid sequence: CASSALRTNYGYTF. Full variable domain (rest looked up from reference TRBV2 and TRBJ1-2): EPEVTQTPSHQVTQMGQEVILRCVPISNHLYFYWYRQILGQKVEFLVSFYNNEISEKSEIFDDQFSVERPDGSNFTLKIRSTKLEDSAMYFCASSALRTNYGYTFGSGTRLTVV.